A single T cell receptor beta chain is shown here with its context. The data are from a study of PD-1 blockade in mismatch repair-deficient tumors. Libraries were prepared by immunoSEQ multiplex PCR; TCRdb keeps only in-frame clonotypes and omits some of them. Among under 150,000 clones listed, roughly nine tenths were seen once. CDR3 length: 15 residues. The germline V gene encodes CDR1 MNHEY and CDR2 SVGAGI. The junction had 9 bases not matched to a gene; V was cut back by 2 bases and J by 9 bases. The starting material was peripheral blood, obtained 44 weeks after starting pembrolizumab. The chain couples TRBV6-5 to TRBJ2-1; 8 positions match TRBD1. The sequence derives from an adult with mismatch repair-deficient cancer. The DNA of the CDR3 is TGTGCCAGCAGTTACCGCACAGGGGGAGAAGGTGAGCAGTTCTTC. This encodes CASSYRTGGEGEQFF.